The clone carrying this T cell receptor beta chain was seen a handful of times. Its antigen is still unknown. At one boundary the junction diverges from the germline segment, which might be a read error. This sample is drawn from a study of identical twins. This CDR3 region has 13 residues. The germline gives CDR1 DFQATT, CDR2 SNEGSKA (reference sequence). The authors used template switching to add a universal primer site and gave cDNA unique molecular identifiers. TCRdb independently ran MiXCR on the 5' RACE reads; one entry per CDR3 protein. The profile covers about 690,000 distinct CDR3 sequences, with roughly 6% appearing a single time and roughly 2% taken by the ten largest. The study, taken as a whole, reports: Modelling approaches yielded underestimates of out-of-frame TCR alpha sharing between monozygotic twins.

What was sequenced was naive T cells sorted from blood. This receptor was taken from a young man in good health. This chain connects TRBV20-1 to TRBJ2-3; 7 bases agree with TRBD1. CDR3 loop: CSAGRTGTDTQYF. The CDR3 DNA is TGCAGTGCTGGACGGACAGGCACGGATACGCAGTATTTT.